The sequence of this T cell receptor beta chain was determined in a study of T-cell memory formation after mild COVID-19 (dated by TCRdb to about 2021). Broadly, across the study: TCR sequence clusters from the two donors were found to be largely donor specific. In a couple of donors, T-cell clones that expanded and contracted after mild COVID-19 were followed by sequencing TCRalpha and TCRbeta repertoires longitudinally. The cohort comprised two young, previously healthy adult volunteers, one female and one male.

The data were produced on an Illumina NovaSeq 6000. Using 5'RACE with constant-segment primers, TCRalpha and TCRbeta cDNA libraries were constructed, with sample barcodes and unique molecular identifiers added in the process. Trizol reagent was used to extract RNA from every sample. Library amplification was performed in two PCR steps, and a second sample barcode and Illumina TruSeq adapters were introduced in the second step. The libraries were sequenced on an Illumina NovaSeq using 2 x 150 bp paired-end reads. In the paper's pipeline: Demultiplexing of reads and collapsing into UMI-guided consensus sequences were performed with migec v1.2.7. With mixcr v2.1.11, UMI consensuses were aligned to TRA and TRB V and J templates and assembled into clonotypes. Expanded or contracted clonotypes were those called significant by both edgeR and NoisET, with noise models trained on biological replicates. edgeR calls used a false discovery rate-adjusted p below 0.01 and a log2 fold-change threshold of 1. As an exploratory analysis of dynamics, max-normalized trajectories of the 1000 most abundant clonotypes were examined by PCA with hierarchical clustering. The CD4 or CD8 phenotype of responding clones was assigned using the separately sequenced CD4+ and CD8+ repertoires. TCRdb applied fastp at Q25 and MiXCR to the public reads, then kept only in-frame beta chains. One record per CDR3 amino acid sequence lists the most common genes and DNA. V and J calls and clone size were set by TCRdb, not the authors. Within this sample are roughly 400,000 distinct CDR3 sequences, with 20% to 25% of them counted one time only. The ten largest clonotypes hold around 8.1% of the sample.

PBMCs were isolated by Ficoll-Paque density gradient centrifugation. From its cysteine to its phenylalanine, the CDR3 spans 14 amino acids. Left in the record is the CDR3 DNA by itself, 42 bases read in frame from the first base. Per the germline V gene, SGHDT is the CDR1 and YYEEEE is the CDR2. V is cut back by 4 bases and J by 5 bases, with 7 bases in the junction unmatched. With regard to this clonotype: Which antigen it targets is not known. Base qualities are not recorded, but no much larger clone differs from it by a single base.

Findings and caveats that apply to the study as a whole: Contracting CD4+ clones appeared mostly in the CM and EM memory subsets, whereas CD8+ clones were enriched in EMRA. The second-wave clones that peaked on day 37 were not confirmed to be SARS-CoV-2 specific. Clones that contracted from day 15 to 85 showed balanced CD4/CD8 phenotypes, whereas a second wave of clones that expanded from day 15 to 37 leaned towards CD4+. The study included only two mild cases, and larger cohorts that include severe cases with pre-infection samples were judged to be necessary. Some responding clones were found in pre-infection memory, which suggests that pre-existing cross-reactive memory T cells took part in the SARS-CoV-2 response.

Specimen: PBMCs or a T cell subset sorted from them (not recorded which). The sequence was obtained from an adult woman who had mild COVID-19 (a few samples of this study predate the infection). The sample titles of this study are shuffled in the database, so cell type and time point are left out; the donor was told from shared clones. The chain is encoded by TRBV5-6 joined to TRBJ2-7; 9 of the junction bases match TRBD1. For the CDR3, the sequence is CASSAGTGWHEQYF. DNA sequence: TGTGCCAGCAGCGCAGGGACAGGGTGGCACGAGCAGTACTTC.